This T cell receptor beta chain was recorded in a study of T cells in Graves' hyperthyroidism and ophthalmopathy. Amplification targeted TCR beta CDR3 regions from RNA transcripts. Researchers ran a first-round RT-PCR on the TCR CDR3 using the HTBI primer set. TCRdb analysed the multiplex PCR reads with MiXCR anew, one entry per CDR3 protein. The sample consists of hundreds of thousands of distinct CDR3 sequences, about 14% of them appearing once. V lost 6 bases, J lost 4 bases, and 8 bases stayed unmatched. Germline values: CDR1 LGHNT, CDR2 FRNRAP. This CDR3 has 15 amino acids. Sequencing was done on a sample of blood. This sequence was found in a woman under 30 with Graves' hyperthyroidism. V is TRBV12-5 and J is TRBJ2-2; 7 bases are shared with TRBD1. CDR3 region: CASGVDWDSTGELFF. The CDR3 DNA reads as TGTGCTAGTGGAGTAGACTGGGACAGCACCGGGGAGCTGTTTTTT.